This T cell receptor beta chain was found in a study of blood T cell repertoires in COVID-19. CDR3 length: 16 residues. The germline V gene encodes CDR1 KGHSH and CDR2 LQKENI. Between the trimmed V and J ends, which lost 1 base and 0 bases, there was a span of 10 bases. Profiling relied on immunoSEQ multiplex PCR, and the TCRdb table lists in-frame clones only, not all of them. There are 190,000 or so clones in the sample; roughly 85% occur only once, and roughly a sixth lies in the top ten. The clonotype was recovered from a middle-aged man who had recovered from COVID-19. The chain uses TRBV18 and TRBJ1-3; weak D call: TRBD1 (6 bases). The source material was PBMCs or T cells enriched from blood (not recorded which). The CDR3 nucleotides are TGTGCCAGCTCACCACGACAGGTTGACTCTGGAAACACCATATATTTT. This translates into CASSPRQVDSGNTIYF.